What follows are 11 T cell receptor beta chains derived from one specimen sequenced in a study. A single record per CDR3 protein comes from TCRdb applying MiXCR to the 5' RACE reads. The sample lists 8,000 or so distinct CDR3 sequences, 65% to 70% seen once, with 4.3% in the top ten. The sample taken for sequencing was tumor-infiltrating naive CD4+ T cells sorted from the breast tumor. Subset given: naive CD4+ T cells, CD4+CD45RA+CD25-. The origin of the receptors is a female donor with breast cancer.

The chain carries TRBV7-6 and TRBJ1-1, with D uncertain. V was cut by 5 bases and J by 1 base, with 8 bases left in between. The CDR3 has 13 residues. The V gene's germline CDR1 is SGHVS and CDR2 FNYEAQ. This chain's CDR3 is CASSPLANTEAFF. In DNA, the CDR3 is TGTGCCAGCAGCCCCCTCGCGAACACTGAAGCTTTCTTT.

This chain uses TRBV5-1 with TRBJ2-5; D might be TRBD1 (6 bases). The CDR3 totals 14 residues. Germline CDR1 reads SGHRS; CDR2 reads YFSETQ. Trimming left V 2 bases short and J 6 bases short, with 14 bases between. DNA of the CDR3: TGCGCCAGCAGCTTAATGGACAGTGAGAAGACCCAGTACTTC. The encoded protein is CASSLMDSEKTQYF.

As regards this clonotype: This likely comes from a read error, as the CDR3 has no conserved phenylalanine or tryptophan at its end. CDR3: CATSTQSGGMNEQFS. CDR3 DNA: TGTGCCACCAGCACCCAGTCGGGAGGTATGAATGAGCAGTTCTCC. V and J are TRBV15 and TRBJ2-1, with 7 bases matching TRBD2. The germline gives CDR1 LNHNV, CDR2 YYDKDF (reference sequence). The CDR3 is 15 residues long. With V trimmed by 4 bases and J by 7 bases, 10 bases remained unmatched.

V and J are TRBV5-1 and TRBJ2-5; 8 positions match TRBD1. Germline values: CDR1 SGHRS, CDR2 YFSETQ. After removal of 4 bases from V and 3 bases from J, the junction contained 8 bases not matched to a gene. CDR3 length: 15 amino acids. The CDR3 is CASSARTGTKETQYF. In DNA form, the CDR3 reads TGCGCCAGCAGCGCGAGGACAGGGACCAAAGAGACCCAGTACTTC.

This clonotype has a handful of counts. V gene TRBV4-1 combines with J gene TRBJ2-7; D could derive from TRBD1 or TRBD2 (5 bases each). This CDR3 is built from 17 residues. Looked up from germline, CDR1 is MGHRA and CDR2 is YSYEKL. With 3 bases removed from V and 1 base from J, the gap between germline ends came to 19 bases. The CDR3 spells CASSHVRAGYSSYEQYF. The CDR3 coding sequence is TGCGCCAGCAGCCATGTGAGGGCAGGGTATTCGTCCTACGAGCAGTACTTC.

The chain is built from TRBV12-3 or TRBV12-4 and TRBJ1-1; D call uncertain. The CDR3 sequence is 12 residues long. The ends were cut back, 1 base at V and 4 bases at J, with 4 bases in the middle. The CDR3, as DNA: TGTGCCAGCAGTTTAGAGGGCACTGAAGCTTTCTTT. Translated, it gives CASSLEGTEAFF.

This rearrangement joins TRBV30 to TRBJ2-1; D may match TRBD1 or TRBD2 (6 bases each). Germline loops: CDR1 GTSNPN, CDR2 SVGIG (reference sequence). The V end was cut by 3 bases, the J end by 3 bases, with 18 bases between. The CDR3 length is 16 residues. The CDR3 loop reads CAWRPSRGPIYNEQFF. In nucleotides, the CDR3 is TGTGCCTGGAGACCGTCCCGGGGGCCGATCTACAATGAGCAGTTCTTC. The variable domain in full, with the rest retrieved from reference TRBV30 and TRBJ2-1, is SQTIHQWPATLVQPVGSPLSLECTVEGTSNPNLYWYRQAAGRGLQLLFYSVGIGQISSEVPQNLSASRPQDRQFILSSKKLLLSDSGFYLCAWRPSRGPIYNEQFFGPGTRLTVL.

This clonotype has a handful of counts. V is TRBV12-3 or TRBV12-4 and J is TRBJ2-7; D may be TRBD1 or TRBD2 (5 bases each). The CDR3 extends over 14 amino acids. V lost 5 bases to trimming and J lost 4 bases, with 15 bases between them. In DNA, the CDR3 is TGTGCCAGCAGTCGTACCGGGACCCAATACGAGCAGTACTTC. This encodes CASSRTGTQYEQYF.

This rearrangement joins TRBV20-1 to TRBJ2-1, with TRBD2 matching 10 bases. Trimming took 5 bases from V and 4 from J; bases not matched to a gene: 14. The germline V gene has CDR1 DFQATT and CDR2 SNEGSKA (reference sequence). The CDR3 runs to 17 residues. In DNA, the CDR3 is TGCAGTGCTGGAAAACCCCTTAGCGGGGGGCTGTACAATGAGCAGTTCTTC. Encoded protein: CSAGKPLSGGLYNEQFF.

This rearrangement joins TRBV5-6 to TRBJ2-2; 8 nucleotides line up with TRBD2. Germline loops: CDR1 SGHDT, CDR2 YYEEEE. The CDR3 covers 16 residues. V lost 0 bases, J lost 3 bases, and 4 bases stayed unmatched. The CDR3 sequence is CASSLVTSGYTGELFF. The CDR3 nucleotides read TGTGCCAGCAGCTTGGTTACTAGCGGATACACCGGGGAGCTGTTTTTT.

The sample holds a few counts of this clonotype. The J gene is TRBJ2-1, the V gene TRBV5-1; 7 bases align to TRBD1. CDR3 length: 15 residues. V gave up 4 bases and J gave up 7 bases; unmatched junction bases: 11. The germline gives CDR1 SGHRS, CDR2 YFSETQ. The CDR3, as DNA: TGCGCCAGCAGCGTGGACAGGCCCCAGCATAATGAGCAGTTCTTC. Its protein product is CASSVDRPQHNEQFF.